The rows below give T cell receptor beta chains drawn from one sample of a study of T cell responses to AZD1222 COVID-19 vaccine. Using immunoSEQ multiplex PCR, the repertoire was profiled, and TCRdb retains in-frame clones only, with some absent. The sample has roughly 200,000 clones, 91% seen once. Specimen: peripheral blood, collected 28 days after the second AZD1222 dose. The receptor source for this set is an adult who received the AZD1222 COVID-19 vaccine. CDR3s include the opening cysteine and the closing phenylalanine or tryptophan. A D gene is named only where the DNA matches it firmly. Clone size is shown for a subset of rows, as once, few, many or a class of expanded clone.

j_call: TRBJ1-1; clone_size: -; d_call: -; v_call: TRBV19; cdr3_aa: CASSITGTNTEAFF; cdr3_nt: TGTGCCAGTAGTATAACAGGGACGAACACTGAAGCTTTCTTT
j_call: TRBJ2-7; clone_size: -; d_call: -; v_call: TRBV2; cdr3_aa: CASSQGVAYEQYF; cdr3_nt: TGTGCCAGCAGTCAAGGGGTGGCTTACGAGCAGTACTTC
j_call: TRBJ2-1; clone_size: once; d_call: -; v_call: TRBV4-1; cdr3_aa: CASSPRTDEQFF; cdr3_nt: TGCGCCAGCAGCCCCCGTACCGATGAGCAGTTCTTC
j_call: TRBJ1-5; clone_size: -; d_call: -; v_call: TRBV7-2; cdr3_aa: CASSRPGRGISNQPQHF; cdr3_nt: TGTGCCAGCAGCCGCCCTGGGAGAGGGATTAGCAATCAGCCCCAGCATTTT
j_call: TRBJ2-1; clone_size: once; d_call: -; v_call: TRBV19; cdr3_aa: CASSITGLVEQFF; cdr3_nt: TGTGCCAGTAGTATAACGGGGCTAGTGGAGCAGTTCTTC
j_call: TRBJ1-1; clone_size: -; d_call: -; v_call: TRBV12-3/TRBV12-4; cdr3_aa: CASSLGLNTEAFF; cdr3_nt: TGTGCCAGCAGTTTGGGACTGAACACTGAAGCTTTCTTT
j_call: TRBJ1-6; clone_size: -; d_call: -; v_call: TRBV7-2; cdr3_aa: CASSLNPPGNSPLHF; cdr3_nt: TGTGCCAGCAGCTTAAATCCTCCGGGAAATTCACCCCTCCACTTT
j_call: TRBJ2-2; clone_size: -; d_call: -; v_call: TRBV11-1; cdr3_aa: CASRGQEEGSGELFF; cdr3_nt: TGTGCCAGCAGAGGCCAGGAGGAGGGTTCCGGGGAGCTGTTTTTT
j_call: TRBJ1-1; clone_size: -; d_call: TRBD1; v_call: TRBV7-9; cdr3_aa: CASSMGTGPEAFF; cdr3_nt: TGTGCCAGCAGCATGGGGACAGGGCCTGAAGCTTTCTTT
j_call: TRBJ2-1; clone_size: few; d_call: -; v_call: TRBV7-6; cdr3_aa: CASSLAGRMNEQFF; cdr3_nt: TGTGCCAGCAGCTTAGCGGGTAGAATGAATGAGCAGTTCTTC
j_call: TRBJ1-4; clone_size: -; d_call: -; v_call: TRBV6-5; cdr3_aa: CASATAHGNEKLFF; cdr3_nt: TGTGCCAGCGCGACAGCACACGGTAATGAAAAACTGTTTTTT
j_call: TRBJ1-6; clone_size: -; d_call: -; v_call: TRBV30; cdr3_aa: CAWSLAGASLRSPLHF; cdr3_nt: TGTGCCTGGAGTCTAGCGGGGGCTTCCTTAAGATCACCCCTCCACTTT
j_call: TRBJ1-2; clone_size: -; d_call: -; v_call: TRBV19; cdr3_aa: CASSSGTNNYGYTF; cdr3_nt: TGTGCCAGTAGTTCCGGGACAAATAACTATGGCTACACCTTC
j_call: TRBJ2-1; clone_size: -; d_call: TRBD2; v_call: TRBV2; cdr3_aa: CASIETSGHNEQFF; cdr3_nt: TGTGCCAGCATAGAGACTAGCGGCCACAATGAGCAGTTCTTC
j_call: TRBJ1-4; clone_size: -; d_call: TRBD1; v_call: TRBV28; cdr3_aa: CASSPQGGVTNEKLFF; cdr3_nt: TGTGCCAGCAGTCCCCAGGGGGGGGTAACTAATGAAAAACTGTTTTTT
j_call: TRBJ2-7; clone_size: -; d_call: TRBD2; v_call: TRBV11-2; cdr3_aa: CASSLDGGVTYEQYF; cdr3_nt: TGTGCCAGCAGCTTAGATGGGGGGGTGACCTACGAGCAGTACTTC
j_call: TRBJ2-3; clone_size: -; d_call: -; v_call: TRBV5-5; cdr3_aa: CASSLAIADTQYF; cdr3_nt: TGTGCCAGCAGCTTGGCTATTGCAGATACGCAGTATTTT
j_call: TRBJ1-1; clone_size: -; d_call: -; v_call: TRBV28; cdr3_aa: CASSIFRNTEAFF; cdr3_nt: TGTGCCAGCAGTATATTCAGGAACACTGAAGCTTTCTTT
j_call: TRBJ2-1; clone_size: -; d_call: TRBD2; v_call: TRBV6-5; cdr3_aa: CASSYSWTRSYNEQFF; cdr3_nt: TGTGCCAGCAGTTACTCCTGGACTAGATCCTACAATGAGCAGTTCTTC
j_call: TRBJ2-7; clone_size: -; d_call: TRBD1; v_call: TRBV6-5; cdr3_aa: CASKDRGAQYF; cdr3_nt: TGTGCCAGCAAAGACAGGGGTGCGCAGTACTTC
j_call: TRBJ2-2; clone_size: -; d_call: -; v_call: TRBV7-6; cdr3_aa: CASSLDPSPTGELFF; cdr3_nt: TGTGCCAGCAGCTTAGATCCTAGCCCTACCGGGGAGCTGTTTTTT
j_call: TRBJ2-7; clone_size: -; d_call: TRBD1; v_call: TRBV2; cdr3_aa: CASKVTAGTGSEQYF; cdr3_nt: TGTGCCAGCAAAGTAACTGCCGGGACAGGGTCCGAGCAGTACTTC
j_call: TRBJ2-5; clone_size: -; d_call: -; v_call: TRBV29-1; cdr3_aa: CSVAGRPGETQYF; cdr3_nt: TGCAGCGTCGCGGGACGTCCGGGGGAGACCCAGTACTTC
j_call: TRBJ2-1; clone_size: -; d_call: -; v_call: TRBV19; cdr3_aa: CASSYRSSYNEQFF; cdr3_nt: TGTGCCAGTAGCTACCGCAGCTCCTACAATGAGCAGTTCTTC
j_call: TRBJ1-2; clone_size: -; d_call: TRBD1; v_call: TRBV28; cdr3_aa: CASSWTDRGYYGYTF; cdr3_nt: TGTGCCAGCAGTTGGACGGACAGGGGGTACTATGGCTACACCTTC
j_call: TRBJ2-3; clone_size: -; d_call: -; v_call: TRBV9; cdr3_aa: CASSAGTDSTDTQYF; cdr3_nt: TGTGCCAGCTCGGCCGGGACGGACAGCACAGATACGCAGTATTTT
j_call: TRBJ2-7; clone_size: once; d_call: -; v_call: TRBV28; cdr3_aa: CASLGSFSYEQYF; cdr3_nt: TGTGCCAGCCTAGGTAGTTTCAGCTACGAGCAGTACTTC
j_call: TRBJ2-1; clone_size: -; d_call: -; v_call: TRBV19; cdr3_aa: CASSSGSSSYNEQFF; cdr3_nt: TGTGCCAGTAGTTCGGGCAGCAGCTCCTACAATGAGCAGTTCTTC
j_call: TRBJ2-1; clone_size: -; d_call: -; v_call: TRBV5-1; cdr3_aa: CASSRLRSSYNEQFF; cdr3_nt: TGCGCCAGCAGCAGACTCAGGAGCTCCTACAATGAGCAGTTCTTC
j_call: TRBJ2-1; clone_size: -; d_call: -; v_call: TRBV18; cdr3_aa: CASSPIEGGNEQFF; cdr3_nt: TGTGCCAGCTCACCGATAGAGGGGGGGAATGAGCAGTTCTTC
j_call: TRBJ2-3; clone_size: -; d_call: -; v_call: TRBV5-1; cdr3_aa: CASSLASQPISDTQYF; cdr3_nt: TGCGCCAGCAGCTTGGCCTCACAACCTATCTCGGATACGCAGTATTTT
j_call: TRBJ1-2; clone_size: -; d_call: -; v_call: TRBV25-1; cdr3_aa: CASSDVGYGYTF; cdr3_nt: TGTGCCAGCAGTGACGTTGGTTATGGCTACACCTTC
j_call: TRBJ1-1; clone_size: -; d_call: TRBD1; v_call: TRBV5-5; cdr3_aa: CASSKWTGLNTEAFF; cdr3_nt: TGTGCCAGCAGCAAATGGACAGGCCTGAACACTGAAGCTTTCTTT
j_call: TRBJ2-7; clone_size: -; d_call: -; v_call: TRBV20-1; cdr3_aa: CSARNTYEQYF; cdr3_nt: TGCAGTGCTAGAAACACCTACGAGCAGTACTTC
j_call: TRBJ2-3; clone_size: -; d_call: TRBD2; v_call: TRBV5-1; cdr3_aa: CASSPGTTYSTDTQYF; cdr3_nt: TGCGCCAGCAGCCCCGGGACTACCTACAGCACAGATACGCAGTATTTT
j_call: TRBJ2-7; clone_size: -; d_call: -; v_call: TRBV28; cdr3_aa: CASSSPGVGQYF; cdr3_nt: TGTGCCAGCAGTTCCCCCGGGGTCGGGCAGTACTTC
j_call: TRBJ1-1; clone_size: -; d_call: -; v_call: TRBV30; cdr3_aa: CAWSGPITGYTEAFF; cdr3_nt: TGTGCCTGGAGCGGACCCATCACAGGGTACACTGAAGCTTTCTTT
j_call: TRBJ1-5; clone_size: once; d_call: TRBD1; v_call: TRBV19; cdr3_aa: CASSPEVKGASDQPQHF; cdr3_nt: TGTGCCAGTAGTCCGGAGGTGAAGGGGGCCTCTGATCAGCCCCAGCATTTT
j_call: TRBJ1-2; clone_size: -; d_call: -; v_call: TRBV28; cdr3_aa: CASSTGPADGYTF; cdr3_nt: TGTGCCAGCAGCACTGGGCCGGCCGATGGCTACACCTTC
j_call: TRBJ2-3; clone_size: -; d_call: -; v_call: TRBV3-1/TRBV3-2; cdr3_aa: CASSRHAEDTQYF; cdr3_nt: TGTGCCAGCAGCCGCCACGCCGAAGATACGCAGTATTTT
j_call: TRBJ1-1; clone_size: -; d_call: -; v_call: TRBV29-1; cdr3_aa: CSVEESRETEAFF; cdr3_nt: TGCAGCGTTGAAGAGTCTAGGGAGACTGAAGCTTTCTTT